A single sample is the source of the 4 T cell receptor beta chains below, sequenced in a study of T cell responses to AZD1222 COVID-19 vaccine. The repertoire was sequenced with immunoSEQ multiplex PCR; TCRdb's copy has only in-frame clones and lacks some. The table lists approximately 80,000 clones, 80% to 90% of them singletons. The sample in question was peripheral blood, obtained 28 days after the second AZD1222 dose. These receptors were obtained from an adult who received the AZD1222 COVID-19 vaccine.

The gene calls are TRBV28 and TRBJ2-2, with D perhaps matching TRBD1 (6 bases). The CDR3 has 17 residues. Germline loops: CDR1 MDHEN, CDR2 SYDVKM. V lost 5 bases to trimming and J lost 0 bases, with 16 bases between them. CDR3 sequence (DNA): TGTGCCAGCAGTCCCCCCAGGGGTAGCGCGAACACCGGGGAGCTGTTTTTT. Amino acid sequence: CASSPPRGSANTGELFF.

This sequence joins TRBV2 and TRBJ1-4; TRBD1 might be the D (5 bases). Germline CDR1 reads SNHLY; CDR2 reads FYNNEI. The CDR3 is 14 amino acids. Between the trimmed V and J ends, which lost 5 bases and 2 bases, there was a span of 9 bases. As DNA, the CDR3 is TGTGCCAGCAGTCCGCGGGACACTAATGAAAAACTGTTTTTT. Translating it yields CASSPRDTNEKLFF.

This chain connects TRBV3-1 (or the pseudogene TRBV3-2) to TRBJ1-4; 8 bases map to TRBD1. J was trimmed by 5 bases and V by 5 bases; bases with no gene match: 7. The V gene's germline CDR1 is LGHDT and CDR2 YNNKEL (reference sequence). The CDR3 is 15 amino acids. The CDR3 DNA reads as TGTGCCAGCAGCTCCCAGACAGGGGTAAATGAAAAACTGTTTTTT. It specifies CASSSQTGVNEKLFF.

Note on this clone: Other DNA sequences in this sample translate to the same CDR3. This chain links TRBV27 with TRBJ1-1, with TRBD1 as a possible D gene (5 bases). CDR1 is MNHEY and CDR2 is SMNVEV in the germline V gene (reference sequence). The V and J ends lost 5 bases and 1 base respectively, with 5 bases between them. This CDR3 comprises 12 residues. CDR3 bases: TGTGCCAGCAGTACAGGGAACACTGAAGCTTTCTTT. It specifies CASSTGNTEAFF.